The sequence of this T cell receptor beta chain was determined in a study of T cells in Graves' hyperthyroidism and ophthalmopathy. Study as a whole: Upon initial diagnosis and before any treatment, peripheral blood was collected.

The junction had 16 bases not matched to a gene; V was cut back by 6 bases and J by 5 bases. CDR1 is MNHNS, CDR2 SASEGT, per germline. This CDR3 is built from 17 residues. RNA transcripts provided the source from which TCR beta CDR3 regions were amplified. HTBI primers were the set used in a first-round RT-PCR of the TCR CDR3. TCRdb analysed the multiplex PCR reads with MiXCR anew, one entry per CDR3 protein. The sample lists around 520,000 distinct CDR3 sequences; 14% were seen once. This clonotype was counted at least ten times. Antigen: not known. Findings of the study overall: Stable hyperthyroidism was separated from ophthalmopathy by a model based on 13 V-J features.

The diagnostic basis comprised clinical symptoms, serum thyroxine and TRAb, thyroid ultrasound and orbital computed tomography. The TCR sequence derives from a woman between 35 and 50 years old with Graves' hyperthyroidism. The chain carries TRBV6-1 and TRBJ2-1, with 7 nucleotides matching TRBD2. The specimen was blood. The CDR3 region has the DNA TGTGCCAGCAGCTATTACCTACTCCCGCGGGGGAACAATGAGCAGTTCTTC. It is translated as CASSYYLLPRGNNEQFF.